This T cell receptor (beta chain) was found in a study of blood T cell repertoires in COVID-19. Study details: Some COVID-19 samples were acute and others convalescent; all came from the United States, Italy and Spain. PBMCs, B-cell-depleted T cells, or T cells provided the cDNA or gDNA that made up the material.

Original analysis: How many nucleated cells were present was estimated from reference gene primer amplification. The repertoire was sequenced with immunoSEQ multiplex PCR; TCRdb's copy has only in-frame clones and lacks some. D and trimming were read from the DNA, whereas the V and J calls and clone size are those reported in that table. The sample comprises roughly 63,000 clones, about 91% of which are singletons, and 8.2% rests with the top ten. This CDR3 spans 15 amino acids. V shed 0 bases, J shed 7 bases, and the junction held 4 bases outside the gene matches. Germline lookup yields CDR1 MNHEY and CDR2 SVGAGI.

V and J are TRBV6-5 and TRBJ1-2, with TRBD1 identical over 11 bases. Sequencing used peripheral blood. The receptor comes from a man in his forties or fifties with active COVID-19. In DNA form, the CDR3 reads TGTGCCAGCAGTTACTCCGGACAGGGGGCAATTGGCTACACCTTC. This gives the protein CASSYSGQGAIGYTF.